Below, 13 T cell receptor beta chains from the same sample are listed, as sequenced in a study of shared clonotypes between healthy human individuals. Sequenced by immunoSEQ multiplex PCR; TCRdb stores in-frame clones only, minus some. The repertoire holds around 2,000,000 clones, with roughly 94% as singletons. The sequencing sample was made of naive CD4+ T cells sorted from blood. Sample subset: CD45RA+ positively selected. The receptor set was obtained from a man between 18 and 29 years old in good health.

The CDR3 nucleotides are TGTGCCAGCAGTACTCGGGACAGGGTCCTTGAGCAGTACTTC. It yields the protein CASSTRDRVLEQYF. The rearrangement joins TRBV6-6 to TRBJ2-7, with TRBD1 matching over 9 bases. V lost 5 bases, J lost 7 bases, and 9 bases stayed unmatched. Germline assignment: CDR1 MNHNY and CDR2 SVGAGI (reference sequence). This CDR3 has 14 residues.

The chain recombines TRBV6-5 with TRBJ1-6; the D gene is possibly TRBD1 (5 bases). Germline CDR1 reads MNHEY; CDR2 reads SVGAGI. The CDR3 has 15 amino acids. Trimming removed 11 bases at V and 7 bases at J, with 21 bases between. The CDR3 coding sequence is TGTGCCGCGGAGGGGAGGGGATGGGGGAATTCACCCCTCCACTTT. The encoded protein is CAAEGRGWGNSPLHF.

Only one count was recorded for this clone. The rearrangement uses TRBV18 and TRBJ1-5, with TRBD1 identical over 7 bases. Trimming took 6 bases from V and 9 from J; bases not matched to a gene: 8. The CDR3 is made up of 13 amino acids. Germline CDR1 KGHSH, CDR2 LQKENI. CDR3 DNA sequence: TGTGCCAGCTCTACACAGGGGCAGTGGCCCCAGCATTTT. Its translation is CASSTQGQWPQHF.

This chain joins TRBV7-2 and TRBJ2-7; the D is unclear. Per germline, CDR1 SGHTA and CDR2 FQGNSA. Trimming took 6 bases from V and 1 from J, leaving 10 bases between them. This CDR3 has 13 residues. CDR3 coding DNA: TGTGCCAGCAGGGATATGCCTTCCTACGAGCAGTACTTC. Its translation is CASRDMPSYEQYF.

The V call is TRBV5-1, the J call TRBJ2-5; TRBD2 matches 10 bases. There are 15 residues in the CDR3. With 2 bases clipped from V and 1 base from J, the junction kept 2 bases outside the gene matches. Germline CDR1 is SGHRS and CDR2 is YFSETQ. This CDR3 reads CASSFASGSQETQYF. The DNA of the CDR3 is TGCGCCAGCAGCTTTGCTAGCGGGAGCCAAGAGACCCAGTACTTC.

The CDR3 DNA sequence: TGTGCCAGCAGTGCGACAGGAACCTACGAGCAGTACTTC. This encodes CASSATGTYEQYF. The chain combines TRBV6-5 with TRBJ2-7, with a possible D match to TRBD1 (6 bases). CDR3 size: 13 residues. CDR1 is MNHEY and CDR2 is SVGAGI in the germline V gene. Trimming left V 5 bases short and J 2 bases short, with 10 bases between.

This clone came up once. The chain uses TRBV11-2 and TRBJ1-1; 8 bases match TRBD1. Looked up from germline, CDR1 is SGHAT and CDR2 is FQNNGV. The CDR3 contains 16 residues. V was pared by 3 bases and J by 2 bases, with 8 bases of the junction left unmatched. CDR3 region: CASSFSGQGVNTEAFF. As DNA, the CDR3 is TGTGCCAGCAGCTTCAGCGGACAGGGCGTAAACACTGAAGCTTTCTTT.

The gene calls are TRBV6-4 and TRBJ1-1; D unresolved. CDR3 length: 13 residues. Per germline, CDR1 MRHNA and CDR2 SNTAGT. Trimming pared 6 bases from V and 1 base from J, leaving 9 bases between. The CDR3 DNA follows: TGTGCCAGCAGCCTCCAACCGAACACTGAAGCTTTCTTT. It specifies CASSLQPNTEAFF.

J is TRBJ2-1 and V is TRBV5-6; 7 bases match TRBD2. CDR3 length: 14 amino acids. Germline V gene data show CDR1 as SGHDT and CDR2 as YYEEEE. Trimming at V came to 0 bases and at J to 9 bases, leaving 6 bases not matched to a gene. DNA of the CDR3: TGTGCCAGCAGCTTGGGCGCGGGGGATATTGAGCAGTTCTTC. Its translation is CASSLGAGDIEQFF. The complete variable domain, with remaining parts taken from reference TRBV5-6 and TRBJ2-1, reads DAGVTQSPTHLIKTRGQQVTLRCSPKSGHDTVSWYQQALGQGPQFIFQYYEEEERQRGNFPDRFSGHQFPNYSSELNVNALLLGDSALYLCASSLGAGDIEQFFGPGTRLTVL.

The chain carries TRBV7-2 and TRBJ1-2; 11 bases map to TRBD1. The CDR3 contains 14 residues. Trimming cost V 4 bases and J 6 bases; bases outside gene matches: 4. Per germline, CDR1 SGHTA and CDR2 FQGNSA. Here the CDR3 reads CASSSGQGADGYTF. The DNA for the CDR3 is TGTGCCAGCAGCTCCGGACAGGGGGCAGATGGCTACACCTTC.

This rearrangement joins TRBV5-1 to TRBJ1-3, with 7 bases fitting TRBD1. This CDR3 region has 18 residues. Per germline, CDR1 SGHRS and CDR2 YFSETQ. V dropped 0 bases and J dropped 0; count of bases not matched to a gene: 9. CDR3 sequence: CASSLAPPGQISGNTIYF. In DNA form, the CDR3 reads TGCGCCAGCAGCTTGGCGCCCCCGGGACAGATCTCTGGAAACACCATATATTTT.

This clone occurred once. The chain recombines TRBV29-1 with TRBJ1-3; a possible D gene is TRBD1 (5 bases). There are 12 residues in the CDR3. Per the germline V gene, CDR1 is SQVTM and CDR2 is ANQGSEA. Trimming pared 3 bases from V and 5 bases from J, leaving 8 bases between. Written as DNA, the CDR3 is TGCAGCGTTGATTCGGACAGAAACACCATATATTTT. Its translation: CSVDSDRNTIYF.

A note on this clone: Other DNA variants within this sample encode the same CDR3. The chain is built from TRBV19 and TRBJ1-5, with a possible D match to TRBD1 (5 bases). The CDR3 loop spans 13 amino acids. Trimming removed 3 bases at V and 4 bases at J, with 7 bases between. The germline gives CDR1 LNHDA, CDR2 SQIVND (reference sequence). CDR3 loop: CASSISGNQPQHF. The CDR3, as DNA: TGTGCCAGTAGTATCTCAGGGAATCAGCCCCAGCATTTT.